The entry below describes one T cell receptor beta chain. This clonotype is characterized as medium-sized (0.01 to 0.1%). The antigen it recognizes is unknown. No clone much larger than this one lies a single base away; base qualities are absent. Instrument on record: Illumina MiSeq. Starting from the raw public reads, TCRdb applied fastp trimming at Q25, assembled clones with MiXCR and retained in-frame beta chains. Each entry is one CDR3 protein sequence, shown with its most common DNA and genes. For this sample there are about 4,500 distinct CDR3 sequences; over 9.5% appear just once. The top ten constitute about 32% of the sample. The data originate from a study. The germline V gene provides CDR1 ENHRY and CDR2 SYGVKD. At the junction V is shortened by 11 bases and J by 2 bases; bases outside the gene matches: 11. The CDR3, from cysteine to phenylalanine, totals 15 residues. Here the CDR3 DNA is all that survives: 45 bases in frame from base 1.

Material for sequencing was CD4+ T cells from peripheral blood. Recombination linked TRBV10-3 to TRBJ2-3; 9 bases in the junction line up with TRBD1. The clonotype comes from a human donor with rheumatoid arthritis. Here is the DNA: TGTGCCCACTCAGTGGGGACAGGGAACACAGATACGCAGTATTTT. It translates to CAHSVGTGNTDTQYF.